This TCR beta chain was observed in a study of blood T cell repertoires in COVID-19. Study at large: Some COVID-19 samples were acute and others convalescent; all came from the United States, Italy and Spain. Sources were T cells, B-cell-depleted T cells, or PBMCs; the material itself was cDNA or gDNA.

CDR1 is MDHEN and CDR2 is SYDVKM in the germline V gene. The ends lost 2 bases at V and 7 bases at J; junction bases unmatched: 3. This CDR3 contains 13 residues. In the study's own analysis: Cell counts per sample came from amplifying reference gene primers. Some clones are missing from TCRdb's copy, which holds only in-frame ones; the method was immunoSEQ multiplex PCR. D and trimming were read from the DNA, whereas the V and J calls and clone size are those reported in that table. The top ten hold 0.99% of the sample, which has more than 150,000 clones, 85% to 90% seen once. This receptor was identified in a young man with acute or convalescent COVID-19. The sample was peripheral blood. The chain is built from TRBV28 and TRBJ2-7, with 9 bases matching TRBD2. Here the CDR3 DNA reads TGTGCCAGCAGTTTAGTGCTAGCGGGGGAGCAGTACGTC. Amino acid sequence: CASSLVLAGEQYV.